These T cell receptor beta chains were read from a single sample in a study of neurological immune-mediated disorders. A single record per CDR3 protein comes from TCRdb applying MiXCR to the 5' RACE reads. Among approximately 48,000 distinct CDR3 sequences, about 13% were seen once, and the ten largest hold around 9%. The source material was PBMCs. These TCRs come from a male donor with HTLV-1-associated myelopathy (HAM/TSP). CDR3s include the opening cysteine and the closing phenylalanine or tryptophan. D genes are given only for firm matches. Expanded clones are given a class, and other clones once, few, many or no size at all.

D	V	J	size	CDR3	DNA
.	TRBV4-3	TRBJ1-1	many	CASSRLTGLDRTEAFF	TGCGCCAGCAGCCGGCTCACAGGGTTAGATCGGACTGAAGCTTTCTTT
.	TRBV29-1	TRBJ2-1	once	CSAKGGYNEQFF	TGCAGCGCAAAAGGGGGGTACAATGAGCAGTTCTTC
.	TRBV5-1	TRBJ1-4	many	CASRPEDMPNEKLFF	TGCGCCAGCAGACCTGAAGACATGCCTAATGAAAAACTGTTTTTT
.	TRBV5-1	TRBJ2-3	many	CASSLFSSTDTQYF	TGCGCCAGCAGCTTGTTCAGCAGCACAGATACGCAGTATTTT
.	TRBV5-5	TRBJ2-3	many	CASSLSPNTDTQYF	TGTGCCAGCAGCTTGAGCCCGAACACAGATACGCAGTATTTT
.	TRBV5-1	TRBJ1-4	many	CASSLERGDEKLFF	TGCGCCAGCAGCTTGGAACGGGGGGATGAAAAACTGTTTTTT
.	TRBV5-6	TRBJ1-1	many	CASCPRPLSTEAFF	TGTGCCAGCTGCCCGAGGCCCCTGAGCACTGAAGCTTTCTTT
.	TRBV20-1	TRBJ1-2	.	CSVRLFSTANYGYTF	TGCAGTGTTAGATTATTCTCGACAGCTAACTATGGCTACACCTTC
TRBD1	TRBV20-1	TRBJ1-5	many	CSARDSDRGDNQPQHF	TGCAGTGCTAGAGATAGCGACAGGGGCGATAATCAGCCCCAGCATTTT
TRBD1	TRBV9	TRBJ2-5	many	CASSPRDSLIQETQYF	TGTGCCAGCAGCCCCCGGGACAGCTTAATTCAAGAGACCCAGTACTTC
TRBD1	TRBV5-1	TRBJ2-7	few	CASSSKGQDHEQSF	TGCGCCAGCAGCTCGAAAGGACAGGATCATGAGCAGTCCTTC
.	TRBV24-1	TRBJ1-1	.	CATSDEQSAEAFF	TGTGCCACCAGTGACGAACAATCAGCTGAAGCTTTCTTT